This TCR beta chain comes out of a study of blood T cell repertoires in COVID-19. Study-level information: Researchers got acute and convalescent COVID-19 samples from the United States, Italy and Spain. Sources were T cells, B-cell-depleted T cells, or PBMCs; the material itself was cDNA or gDNA.

V was clipped by 7 bases and J by 10 bases, with 16 bases between them. Per the germline V gene, CDR1 is MDHEN and CDR2 is SYDVKM. CDR3 length: 12 residues. Produced via immunoSEQ multiplex PCR; TCRdb's table is partial and in-frame only. The sample contains approximately 180,000 clones, approximately 83% of which appear only once. The sample comprised peripheral blood. This sequence originates from a man in his 60s with acute or convalescent COVID-19. V gene TRBV28 combines with J gene TRBJ1-1; the D gene is possibly TRBD1 (6 bases). CDR3 amino acids: CASTTWEGGAFF. In DNA, the CDR3 is TGTGCCAGCACTACCTGGGAGGGGGGAGCTTTCTTT.